This T cell receptor beta chain emerged from a study of T cell repertoires in cytomegalovirus infection. V shed 3 bases, J shed 5 bases, and the junction held 11 bases outside the gene matches. This CDR3 has 16 residues. TCRdb recomputed calls from the reads with MiXCR, one row per CDR3 protein. Among roughly 920,000 distinct CDR3 sequences listed, 31% were seen once. Turning to this clonotype: Its cognate antigen is unknown.

The chain has TRBV12-3 or TRBV12-4 and TRBJ2-7; 9 positions agree with TRBD1. Sequencing was performed on cultured CD8+ T cells from PBMCs, taken from culture after CMV antigen stimulation. The sequence came from a human donor in good health (CMV status not recorded). Some clones in this sample may be carry-over from other donors' samples. The CDR3 DNA is TGTGCCAGCAGTTTCTCCAATTGGACAGGGGTCGACGAGCAGTACTTC. Protein sequence: CASSFSNWTGVDEQYF.